A single T cell receptor beta chain is shown here with its context. Its antigen is unknown. This record belongs to a study of OX40 agonist ivuxolimab in advanced cancers. Notes on the study in general: At 0.1 to 3.0 mg/kg and by week 6, CD4+ and CD8+ T cells in the blood had expanded clonally. Among expanded peripheral T cells, antigen specificity went undetermined.

Peripheral blood came from all dose cohorts at three timepoints. TCRdb's copy holds only in-frame clones and misses some; the assay was immunoSEQ multiplex PCR. The data contain fewer than 90,000 clones, more than 75% of them singletons. Germline CDR1 reads SGHTA; CDR2 reads FQGNSA. V shed 1 base and J shed 1 base, with 13 bases lying between them. The CDR3 runs 16 residues. Sequencing used CD4+ or CD8+ T cells sorted from blood, obtained in a trial of the OX40 agonist ivuxolimab. The TCR originated in an adult with an advanced solid tumor such as melanoma, head and neck, liver or kidney cancer. The genes are TRBV7-2 and TRBJ1-1; a possible D gene is TRBD1 (5 bases). CDR3 in amino acids: CASSLDPGSGNTEAFF. CDR3 DNA sequence: TGTGCCAGCAGCTTAGACCCAGGGTCTGGGAACACTGAAGCTTTCTTT. Full variable domain (missing parts from reference TRBV7-2 and TRBJ1-1): GAGVSQSPSNKVTEKGKDVELRCDPISGHTALYWYRQSLGQGLEFLIYFQGNSAPDKSGLPSDRFSAERTGGSVSTLTIQRTQQEDSAVYLCASSLDPGSGNTEAFFGQGTRLTVV.